The source of this T cell receptor beta chain is a study of CD8 T cells in Susac syndrome. Points from the study as a whole: The study conceded that its TCR sequencing and HLA analysis involved relatively few individuals.

As concerns this clonotype: Its antigen is not identified.

RNA, at about 0.45 to 1 ug, was reverse transcribed with random hexamers. TCRdb reprocessed the immunoSEQ multiplex PCR reads via MiXCR and lists one record per CDR3 protein. The data show approximately 180,000 distinct CDR3 sequences, with roughly 95% seen just once and approximately 0.09% held by the top ten. Germline loops: CDR1 MDHEN, CDR2 SYDVKM. This CDR3 is built from 14 residues. The J segment lost 5 bases and the V segment lost 3 bases, leaving 6 bases of the junction unmatched. Patients with stable or active relapsing-remitting disease, all of them treatment-naive, made up the multiple sclerosis controls.

This sequence was found in a human donor with multiple sclerosis. Sequencing was carried out using CD4+ T cells from PBMCs. The chain has TRBV28 and TRBJ1-2, with 7 bases matching TRBD1. The CDR3 is CASSFLGQVYGYTF. CDR3 nucleotides: TGTGCCAGCAGTTTTCTCGGACAGGTTTATGGCTACACCTTC.